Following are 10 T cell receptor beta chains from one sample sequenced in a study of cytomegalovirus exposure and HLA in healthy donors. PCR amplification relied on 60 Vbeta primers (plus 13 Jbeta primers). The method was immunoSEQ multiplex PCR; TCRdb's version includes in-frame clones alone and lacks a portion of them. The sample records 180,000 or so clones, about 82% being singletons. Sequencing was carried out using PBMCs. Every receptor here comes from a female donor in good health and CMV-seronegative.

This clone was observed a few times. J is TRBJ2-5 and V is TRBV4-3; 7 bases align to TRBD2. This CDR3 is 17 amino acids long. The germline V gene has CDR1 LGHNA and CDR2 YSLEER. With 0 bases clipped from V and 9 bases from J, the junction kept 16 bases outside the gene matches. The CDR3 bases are TGCGCCAGCAGCCAAGATCGGGCAGCGGGGAGCTCCCAGGCCCAGTACTTC. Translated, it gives CASSQDRAAGSSQAQYF.

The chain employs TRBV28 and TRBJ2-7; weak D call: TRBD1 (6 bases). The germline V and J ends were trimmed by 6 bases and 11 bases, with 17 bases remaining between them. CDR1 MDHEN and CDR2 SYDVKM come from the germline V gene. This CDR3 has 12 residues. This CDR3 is CASRNRVVGEYF. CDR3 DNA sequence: TGTGCCAGCAGGAACAGGGTGGTCGGGGAGTACTTC. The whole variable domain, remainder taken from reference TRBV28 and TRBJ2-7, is DVKVTQSSRYLVKRTGEKVFLECVQDMDHENMFWYRQDPGLGLRLIYFSYDVKMKEKGDIPEGYSVSREKKERFSLILESASTNQTSMYLCASRNRVVGEYFGPGTRLTVT.

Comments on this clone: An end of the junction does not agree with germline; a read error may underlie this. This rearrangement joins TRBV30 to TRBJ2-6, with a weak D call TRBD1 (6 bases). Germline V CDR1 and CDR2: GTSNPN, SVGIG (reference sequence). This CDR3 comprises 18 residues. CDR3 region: CAWGLYRELSSGANGLTF. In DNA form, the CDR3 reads TGTGCCTGGGGACTTTACAGGGAACTAAGCTCTGGGGCCAACGGCCTGACTTTC.

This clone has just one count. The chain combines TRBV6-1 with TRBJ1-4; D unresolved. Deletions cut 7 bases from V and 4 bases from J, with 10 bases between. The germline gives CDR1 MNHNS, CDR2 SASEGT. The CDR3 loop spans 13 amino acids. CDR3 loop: CASTQISNEKLFF. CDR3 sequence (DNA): TGTGCCAGCACCCAGATAAGTAATGAAAAACTGTTTTTT.

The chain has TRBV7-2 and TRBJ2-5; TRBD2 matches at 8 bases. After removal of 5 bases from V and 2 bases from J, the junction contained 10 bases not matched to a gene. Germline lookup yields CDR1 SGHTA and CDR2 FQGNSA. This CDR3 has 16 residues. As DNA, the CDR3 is TGTGCCAGCAGCCTACTAAATCGCGGGGGGCAAGAGACCCAGTACTTC. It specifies CASSLLNRGGQETQYF. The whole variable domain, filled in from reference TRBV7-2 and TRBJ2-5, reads GAGVSQSPSNKVTEKGKDVELRCDPISGHTALYWYRQSLGQGLEFLIYFQGNSAPDKSGLPSDRFSAERTGGSVSTLTIQRTQQEDSAVYLCASSLLNRGGQETQYFGPGTRLLVL.

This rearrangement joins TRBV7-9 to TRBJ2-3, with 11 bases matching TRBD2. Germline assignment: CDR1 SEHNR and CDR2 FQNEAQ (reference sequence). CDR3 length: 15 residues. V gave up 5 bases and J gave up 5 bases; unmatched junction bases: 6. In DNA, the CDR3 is TGTGCCAGCAGCCCTACTAGCGGGAGAGGAGATACGCAGTATTTT. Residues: CASSPTSGRGDTQYF.

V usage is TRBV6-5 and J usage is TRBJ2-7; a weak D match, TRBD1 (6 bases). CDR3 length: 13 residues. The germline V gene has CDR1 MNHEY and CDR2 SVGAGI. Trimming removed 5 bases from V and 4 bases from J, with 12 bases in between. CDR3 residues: CASSPDSWYEQYF. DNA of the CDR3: TGTGCCAGCAGTCCGGACAGTTGGTACGAGCAGTACTTC.

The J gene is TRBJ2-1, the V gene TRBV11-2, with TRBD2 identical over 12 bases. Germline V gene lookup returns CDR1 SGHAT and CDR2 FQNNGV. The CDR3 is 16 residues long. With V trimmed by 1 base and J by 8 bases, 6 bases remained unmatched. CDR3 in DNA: TGTGCCAGCAGCTTAGCTAGCGGGAGGGCCGGAGATGAGCAGTTCTTC. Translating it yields CASSLASGRAGDEQFF.

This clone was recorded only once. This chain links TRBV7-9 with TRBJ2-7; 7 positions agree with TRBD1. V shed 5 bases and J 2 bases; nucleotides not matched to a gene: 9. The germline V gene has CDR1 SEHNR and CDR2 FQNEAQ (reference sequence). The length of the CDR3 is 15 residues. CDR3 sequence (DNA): TGTGCCAGCAGCCGGCCGGGACAGCCGACCTACGAGCAGTACTTC. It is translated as CASSRPGQPTYEQYF.

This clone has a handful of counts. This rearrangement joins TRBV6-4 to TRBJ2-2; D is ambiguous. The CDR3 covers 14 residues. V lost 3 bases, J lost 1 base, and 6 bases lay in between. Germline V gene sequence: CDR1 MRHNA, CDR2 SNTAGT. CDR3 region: CASSESENTGELFF. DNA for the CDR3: TGTGCCAGCAGTGAGTCAGAGAACACCGGGGAGCTGTTTTTT.